Below, 28 T cell receptor beta chains from the same sample are listed, as sequenced in a study of metastatic and nonmetastatic thyroid tumors. Through MiXCR, TCRdb re-clonotyped the PCR reads. The table lists about 4,100 clones, roughly a third of them singletons. Nobody among the patients had been given any treatment before thyroid surgery. The sample was adjacent normal tissue. Every receptor here comes from a male donor with papillary thyroid cancer or a benign thyroid nodule (not recorded which). Some clones in this sample may be carry-over from other donors' samples.

CDR3 residues: CASRSTGWNTEAFF. CDR3 coding DNA: TGTGCCAGCAGATCGACAGGGTGGAACACTGAAGCTTTCTTT. This rearrangement joins TRBV6-1 to TRBJ1-1, with TRBD1 matching 7 bases. Trimming at V came to 6 bases and at J to 1 base, leaving 5 bases not matched to a gene. Looked up from germline, CDR1 is MNHNS and CDR2 is SASEGT. The CDR3 consists of 14 residues.

This rearrangement joins TRBV6-1 to TRBJ1-2; D is perhaps TRBD1 (6 bases). Germline V gene sequence: CDR1 MNHNS, CDR2 SASEGT. V dropped 7 bases and J dropped 11 bases, with 23 bases sitting between them. The CDR3 is 14 residues long. DNA of the CDR3: TGTGCCAGCATCTCACAGGGCGGCGGTAGAGGTTACACCTTC. Protein sequence: CASISQGGGRGYTF.

On this clone itself: Sequence at one end of the junction differs from germline and may be a read error. The V gene is TRBV5-5, the J gene TRBJ2-1; possibly TRBD1 for D (5 bases). This CDR3 has 16 residues. Germline loops: CDR1 SGHKS, CDR2 YYEKEE (reference sequence). This CDR3 reads CPSSLHIRARSNDQFF. CDR3 DNA sequence: TGTCCCAGCAGCTTACATATCAGGGCCCGTTCGAATGACCAGTTCTTC.

This sequence joins TRBV6-5 and TRBJ1-3; TRBD1 is a possible D gene (5 bases). This CDR3 is 17 amino acids long. CDR1 and CDR2 from the germline V gene are MNHEY and SVGAGI. V shed 3 bases and J shed 0 bases, with 15 bases lying between them. The CDR3 DNA follows: TGTGCCAGCAGTTATGATCCAGTGGGGGTCTCTGGAAACACCATATATTTT. Amino acids: CASSYDPVGVSGNTIYF.

Relative to its sample, this clone is hyperexpanded. This rearrangement joins TRBV6-5 to TRBJ2-5, with TRBD1 matching over 7 bases. The CDR3 runs to 14 residues. V gave up 3 bases and J gave up 5 bases; unmatched junction bases: 6. CDR1 is MNHEY, CDR2 SVGAGI, per germline. In nucleotides, the CDR3 is TGTGCCAGCAGTTATAGTAGGGGGCTGGAGACCCAGTACTTC. Encoded protein: CASSYSRGLETQYF.

V gene TRBV6-1 combines with J gene TRBJ1-1, with 7 bases identical to TRBD1. Losses at the gene ends were 7 bases for V and 4 bases for J; bases not matched to a gene: 6. Germline CDR1 is MNHNS and CDR2 is SASEGT. The CDR3 runs to 13 residues. The CDR3 nucleotides read TGTGCCAGCAAGAACAGGGGAAGCACTGAAGCTTTCTTT. This translates into CASKNRGSTEAFF.

The chain links TRBV6-1 to TRBJ1-3; D is ambiguous. The CDR3 loop spans 14 amino acids. V was pared by 6 bases and J by 0 bases, with 9 bases between. The germline V gene encodes CDR1 MNHNS and CDR2 SASEGT. CDR3 in amino acids: CASRPQASGNTIYF. The CDR3 bases are TGTGCCAGCAGGCCTCAGGCCTCTGGAAACACCATATATTTT.

This chain uses TRBV10-3 with TRBJ2-7; weak D call: TRBD1 (6 bases). This CDR3 contains 16 residues. Germline loops: CDR1 ENHRY, CDR2 SYGVKD. V lost 4 bases, J lost 2 bases, and 18 bases lay in between. The CDR3 spells CAISGIDRIQTYEQYF. The CDR3 region has the DNA TGTGCCATCAGTGGGATCGACAGGATTCAAACCTACGAGCAGTACTTC.

This clone has only a few counts. The chain employs TRBV12-3 or TRBV12-4 and TRBJ1-6; 7 positions agree with TRBD1. The J segment lost 7 bases and the V segment lost 5 bases, leaving 5 bases of the junction unmatched. The CDR3 totals 14 residues. The CDR3: CASSLGTANSPLHF. The CDR3 DNA reads as TGTGCCAGCAGTCTCGGGACAGCCAATTCACCCCTCCACTTT.

As regards this clone: At one boundary the junction diverges from the germline segment, which might be a read error. V is TRBV6-6 and J is TRBJ1-6, with D unresolved. CDR1 and CDR2 from the germline V gene are MNHNY and SVGAGI (reference sequence). The CDR3 runs to 16 residues. The DNA of the CDR3 is TGTGCCAACAGTTACACGGGCCTCAGTCTGGGGTCACCCCTCCACTTT. This gives the protein CANSYTGLSLGSPLHF.

The gene calls are TRBV27 and TRBJ2-1; D is ambiguous. V lost 5 bases to trimming and J lost 7 bases, with 12 bases between them. This CDR3 is built from 13 residues. CDR1 is MNHEY, CDR2 SMNVEV, per germline (reference sequence). CDR3 protein: CASSVPLGNEQFF. CDR3 DNA: TGTGCCAGCAGTGTTCCTCTAGGTAATGAGCAGTTCTTC.

A word on this clone: One end of the junction does not line up with germline, which may come from a read error. V is TRBV7-8 and J is TRBJ1-1; D might be TRBD1 (6 bases). Per germline, CDR1 SGHVS and CDR2 FQNEAQ. The CDR3 consists of 13 residues. The chain's CDR3 is CASRPIGGAEPFF. DNA of the CDR3: TGTGCCAGCCGACCAATCGGGGGGGCTGAACCTTTCTTT.

This clone was seen only a few times. V usage is TRBV28 and J usage is TRBJ1-1, with D hard to call. Per germline, CDR1 MDHEN and CDR2 SYDVKM. Trimming removed 4 bases at V and 7 bases at J, with 13 bases between. The CDR3 runs to 13 residues. The CDR3 here is CASSSTAKGEAFF. CDR3 DNA: TGTGCCAGCAGTTCTACAGCGAAGGGTGAAGCTTTCTTT.

This chain joins TRBV27 and TRBJ1-6; D unclear. CDR3 length equals 16 residues. V shed 5 bases and J shed 4 bases, with 15 bases lying between them. The V gene's germline CDR1 is MNHEY and CDR2 SMNVEV (reference sequence). The DNA of the CDR3 is TGTGCCAGCAGTCTTCAGGTACATCCTTATAATTCACCCCTCCACTTT. This codes for CASSLQVHPYNSPLHF.

This clone has a handful of counts. The V and J genes are TRBV7-8 and TRBJ2-1, with TRBD2 matching over 12 bases. The CDR3 is 16 residues long. Germline lookup yields CDR1 SGHVS and CDR2 FQNEAQ. With V trimmed by 2 bases and J by 7 bases, 6 bases remained unmatched. DNA for the CDR3: TGTGCCAGCAGCTTAACCCTAGCGGGGGGGCAAAATGAGCAGTTCTTC. It yields the protein CASSLTLAGGQNEQFF.

This clone has only a few counts. This chain links TRBV6-1 with TRBJ2-7; 8 bases are a match to TRBD2. The length of the CDR3 is 14 residues. The germline V gene has CDR1 MNHNS and CDR2 SASEGT. Trimming at V came to 7 bases and at J to 2 bases, leaving 7 bases not matched to a gene. The CDR3 nucleotides read TGTGCCAGCAAGGGTTCGGGAGGGCCCTACGAGCAGTACTTC. Encoded protein: CASKGSGGPYEQYF.

The genes are TRBV11-2 and TRBJ2-4; the D call may be TRBD1 or TRBD2 (7 bases each). The V and J ends lost 7 bases and 8 bases respectively, with 18 bases between them. The CDR3 covers 14 residues. CDR1 is SGHAT and CDR2 is FQNNGV in the germline V gene. The CDR3 region is CASTPGGDMDIQYF. The CDR3, as DNA: TGTGCCAGCACCCCAGGGGGGGATATGGACATTCAGTACTTC. The variable domain in full, completed from reference TRBV11-2 and TRBJ2-4, reads EAGVAQSPRYKIIEKRQSVAFWCNPISGHATLYWYQQILGQGPKLLIQFQNNGVVDDSQLPKDRFSAERLKGVDSTLKIQPAKLEDSAVYLCASTPGGDMDIQYFGAGTRLSVL.

In regard to this clone: At one boundary the junction diverges from the germline segment, which might be a read error. V usage is TRBV11-1 and J usage is TRBJ2-1, with a possible D match to TRBD2 (5 bases). The CDR3 loop spans 15 amino acids. Looked up from germline, CDR1 is SGHAT and CDR2 is FQDESV (reference sequence). The CDR3 region is CASSLEGTRGDEQFF. The CDR3 DNA is TGCGCCAGCAGCTTAGAGGGTACCCGAGGCGATGAGCAGTTCTTC.

By share of the sample, this clone is medium-sized. In DNA, the CDR3 is TGTGCCAGCAGCTTAGAAACAAACTCTGGGGGCTACACCTTC. Translated, it gives CASSLETNSGGYTF. This rearrangement joins TRBV7-6 to TRBJ1-2; D remains unclear. Germline loops: CDR1 SGHVS, CDR2 FNYEAQ. The CDR3 is made up of 14 amino acids. V was shortened by 1 base and J by 8 bases, with 14 bases between the two germline ends.

This clone is large (0.1 to 1%) in the sample. The V gene is TRBV10-3, the J gene TRBJ1-6; D not resolved. Looked up from germline, CDR1 is ENHRY and CDR2 is SYGVKD. Trimming pared 0 bases from V and 5 bases from J, leaving 17 bases between. This CDR3 region has 18 residues. As DNA, the CDR3 is TGTGCCATCAGTGAGTCACCCCGCATAAGGTCCCATAATTCACCCCTCCACTTT. It codes for CAISESPRIRSHNSPLHF.

The rearrangement links TRBV2 to TRBJ2-1; D tentatively reads TRBD1 or TRBD2 (6 bases each). CDR3 length: 15 amino acids. V lost 8 bases and J 6 bases, leaving 20 bases between the germline ends. Germline values: CDR1 SNHLY, CDR2 FYNNEI. CDR3 protein: CASGLRGALGNEQFF. The CDR3 DNA follows: TGTGCCAGCGGACTGAGGGGGGCGCTGGGCAATGAGCAGTTCTTC.

The J gene is TRBJ1-2, the V gene TRBV28; 9 nucleotides line up with TRBD1. The CDR3 runs to 15 residues. V was pared by 5 bases and J by 4 bases, with 8 bases of the junction left unmatched. Germline assignment: CDR1 MDHEN and CDR2 SYDVKM. CDR3 loop: CASSPGQGMFYGYTF. DNA of the CDR3: TGTGCCAGCAGTCCCGGACAGGGGATGTTCTATGGCTACACCTTC.

The chain joins TRBV7-3 to TRBJ2-7; D remains ambiguous. Germline values: CDR1 SGHTA, CDR2 FQGTGA. The CDR3 covers 13 residues. The V end was cut by 5 bases, the J end by 5 bases, with 13 bases between. The DNA for the CDR3 is TGTGCCAGCAGCCCACCTGGCGCAGACGAGCAGTACTTC. It specifies CASSPPGADEQYF.

By proportion, this clone is large. The chain uses TRBV7-8 and TRBJ1-5; 8 bases are a match to TRBD1. The CDR3 loop spans 14 amino acids. The germline gives CDR1 SGHVS, CDR2 FQNEAQ. With 5 bases clipped from V and 2 bases from J, the junction kept 2 bases outside the gene matches. For the CDR3, the DNA is TGTGCCAGCAGCCTGGACAGGGGCAATCAGCCCCAGCATTTT. Its protein product is CASSLDRGNQPQHF.

This clone was detected only a few times. The rearrangement joins TRBV6-1 to TRBJ2-7; a weak D match, TRBD2 (5 bases). Trimming shortened V by 2 bases and J by 2 bases, and 13 bases separated the two germline ends. The CDR3 runs to 15 residues. Germline CDR1 and CDR2: MNHNS and SASEGT. This chain's CDR3 is CASSESRTSPYEQYF. CDR3 DNA: TGTGCCAGCAGTGAATCTAGGACTTCACCCTACGAGCAGTACTTC.

The table lists this clone with a count of one. The rearrangement links TRBV18 to TRBJ1-1; D is uncertain. CDR3 length equals 12 residues. Germline assignment: CDR1 KGHSH and CDR2 LQKENI. Trimming removed 3 bases at V and 7 bases at J, with 9 bases between. Here the CDR3 reads CASSPGRYEAFF. The CDR3 DNA follows: TGTGCCAGCTCACCTGGCCGTTATGAAGCTTTCTTT.

This clone was seen ten or more times. V usage is TRBV27 and J usage is TRBJ2-7, with TRBD2 matching over 11 bases. Germline CDR1 is MNHEY and CDR2 is SMNVEV (reference sequence). The V and J ends lost 5 bases and 4 bases, in that order; junction bases with no gene match: 16. The CDR3 sequence is 18 residues long. CDR3 coding DNA: TGTGCCAGCAGTCAGGCCGAGGGGACTAGCGGAGCCCCTTACGAGCAGTACTTC. Protein product: CASSQAEGTSGAPYEQYF.

The genes are TRBV28 and TRBJ1-2; D uncertain. CDR1 is MDHEN, CDR2 SYDVKM, per germline. V was trimmed by 8 bases and J by 2 bases, leaving 6 bases between them. This CDR3 is 11 amino acids long. The CDR3 DNA follows: TGTGCCAGCGGGCGGAACTATGGCTACACCTTC. It translates to CASGRNYGYTF.